The 19 T cell receptor beta chains below were found in one sample sequenced in a study of blood T cell repertoires in COVID-19. The data were produced by immunoSEQ multiplex PCR, yet TCRdb's version contains in-frame clones alone and is incomplete. The sample gives approximately 100,000 clones, approximately 83% of which show up once; about 3.3% is in the top ten. The sequencing input was peripheral blood. The origin of the receptors is a woman older than 75 with active or convalescent COVID-19.

The gene calls are TRBV29-1 and TRBJ2-1; 14 bases are a match to TRBD2. Germline V gene data show CDR1 as SQVTM and CDR2 as ANQGSEA. The CDR3 runs 16 residues. Trimming removed 7 bases from V and 1 base from J; junction bases left unmatched: 6. For the CDR3, the DNA is TGCAGCGCCGGGACTAGCGGGGGCCGTTCCTACAATGAGCAGTTCTTC. Protein sequence: CSAGTSGGRSYNEQFF.

V gene TRBV5-1 combines with J gene TRBJ1-1, with TRBD1 matching 10 bases. V lost 2 bases, J lost 6 bases, and 13 bases stayed unmatched. Germline V gives CDR1 SGHRS, CDR2 YFSETQ. The length of the CDR3 is 17 residues. This chain's CDR3 is CASSFLLTTGGAAEAFF. The CDR3 DNA reads TGCGCCAGCAGCTTTCTTCTCACGACAGGGGGCGCGGCTGAAGCTTTCTTT.

This clone has just one count. The rearrangement joins TRBV28 to TRBJ1-3, with 7 bases aligning to TRBD1. V lost 10 bases and J lost 0; bases outside the gene matches: 9. CDR3 length: 15 amino acids. Germline CDR1 reads MDHEN; CDR2 reads SYDVKM. The CDR3, as DNA: TGTGCCACCACGACAGGGTCCTCCTCTGGAAACACCATATATTTT. The encoded protein is CATTTGSSSGNTIYF. Based on the CDR3 plus reference TRBV28 and TRBJ1-3, the full variable domain is DVKVTQSSRYLVKRTGEKVFLECVQDMDHENMFWYRQDPGLGLRLIYFSYDVKMKEKGDIPEGYSVSREKKERFSLILESASTNQTSMYLCATTTGSSSGNTIYFGEGSWLTVV.

The rearrangement links TRBV27 to TRBJ2-7; D is perhaps TRBD1 (6 bases). The V gene lost 3 bases and the J gene lost 3 bases, with 15 bases spanning the gap. From germline, CDR1 is MNHEY and CDR2 SMNVEV (reference sequence). The CDR3 runs 15 residues. CDR3 loop: CASSFKAGQHYEQYF. The CDR3 DNA is TGTGCCAGCAGTTTTAAGGCTGGACAGCACTACGAGCAGTACTTC.

This clone has just a few counts. V is TRBV2 and J is TRBJ1-1, with 8 bases fitting TRBD1. The CDR3 covers 14 residues. J gave up 3 bases and V 10 bases, and 10 bases lay outside the gene matches. Germline V gene lookup returns CDR1 SNHLY and CDR2 FYNNEI. The CDR3 DNA sequence: TGTGCCATCCACAGGGGGGGCGGCGACACTGAAGCTTTCTTT. Translated: CAIHRGGGDTEAFF.

The chain employs TRBV19 and TRBJ2-1; 11 bases fit TRBD2. Germline trimming cut 1 base from V and 4 bases from J; bases unmatched to any gene: 3. The CDR3 is 16 amino acids. Germline V gene lookup returns CDR1 LNHDA and CDR2 SQIVND (reference sequence). The CDR3 protein is CASSIVAGGLYNEQFF. CDR3 sequence (DNA): TGTGCCAGTAGTATAGTAGCGGGAGGGTTATACAATGAGCAGTTCTTC.

This clone was seen just once. The chain links TRBV9 to TRBJ1-5; D is unclear. Per germline, CDR1 SGDLS and CDR2 YYNGEE. The CDR3 runs 15 residues. Trimming took 0 bases from V and 0 from J, leaving 7 bases between them. The CDR3 here is CASSVDGYSNQPQHF. CDR3 DNA: TGTGCCAGCAGCGTAGACGGTTATAGCAATCAGCCCCAGCATTTT.

The V call is TRBV30, the J call TRBJ1-1; a weak D match, TRBD1 (5 bases). CDR3 length equals 13 residues. V dropped 4 bases and J dropped 5 bases, with 14 bases sitting between them. Germline-derived CDR1 and CDR2 are GTSNPN and SVGIG (reference sequence). The CDR3 reads CAWKQGGVTEAFF. The CDR3 nucleotides read TGTGCCTGGAAGCAGGGAGGTGTGACTGAAGCTTTCTTT.

The rearrangement uses TRBV6-6 and TRBJ1-4; TRBD1 aligns across 9 bases. This CDR3 has 14 amino acids. From germline, CDR1 is MNHNY and CDR2 SVGAGI (reference sequence). After removal of 6 bases from V and 8 bases from J, the junction contained 7 bases not matched to a gene. CDR3 in amino acids: CASSPTGGNEKLFF. The DNA of the CDR3 is TGTGCCAGCAGCCCGACAGGGGGAAACGAAAAACTGTTTTTT.

The V and J genes are TRBV28 and TRBJ1-1; D may be TRBD1 (6 bases). The germline gives CDR1 MDHEN, CDR2 SYDVKM. V was trimmed by 3 bases and J by 8 bases, leaving 13 bases between them. The CDR3 length is 13 residues. CDR3 sequence reads: CASSFPGVEEAFF. CDR3 sequence (DNA): TGTGCCAGCAGTTTCCCAGGGGTAGAAGAAGCTTTCTTT.

This chain connects TRBV4-1 to TRBJ1-4, with D unresolved. This CDR3 has 16 amino acids. Trimming pared 1 base from V and 0 bases from J, leaving 9 bases between. Germline CDR1 reads MGHRA; CDR2 reads YSYEKL. The chain's CDR3 is CASSQGRRATNEKLFF. DNA for the CDR3: TGCGCCAGCAGCCAAGGGCGGAGGGCAACTAATGAAAAACTGTTTTTT.

The chain is built from TRBV6-6 and TRBJ1-6; no firm D call. From germline, CDR1 is MNHNY and CDR2 SVGAGI (reference sequence). The length of the CDR3 is 15 residues. The germline V and J ends were trimmed by 6 bases and 0 bases, with 9 bases remaining between them. The CDR3 region is CASRSGDSYNSPLHF. The CDR3 DNA follows: TGTGCCAGCAGGTCCGGGGACTCCTATAATTCACCCCTCCACTTT.

J is TRBJ1-3 and V is TRBV5-1; D call uncertain. CDR1 is SGHRS and CDR2 is YFSETQ in the germline V gene. V was cut by 0 bases and J by 2 bases, with 9 bases left in between. The CDR3 runs 15 residues. Written as DNA, the CDR3 is TGCGCCAGCAGCTTGGCCGCGGGCCCTGGAAACACCATATATTTT. Translated: CASSLAAGPGNTIYF.

This clone was observed a single time. The chain employs TRBV28 and TRBJ2-7, with TRBD1 as a possible D gene (6 bases). V was trimmed by 2 bases and J by 4 bases, leaving 21 bases between them. The germline CDR1 and CDR2 sequences are MDHEN and SYDVKM. This CDR3 is built from 17 residues. CDR3 protein: CASSLLYQGPRGYEQYF. The CDR3, as DNA: TGTGCCAGCAGTTTACTCTACCAGGGGCCCCGAGGGTACGAGCAGTACTTC.

This clone was recorded a few times. The V call is TRBV18, the J call TRBJ1-3, with D tentatively TRBD1 (6 bases). Deletions cut 4 bases from V and 1 base from J, with 17 bases between. This CDR3 is built from 17 residues. Germline CDR1 KGHSH, CDR2 LQKENI. CDR3 in DNA: TGTGCCAGCTCACTGAATACGCCAGGGGCATCTGGAAACACCATATATTTT. Protein product: CASSLNTPGASGNTIYF.

The rearrangement links TRBV6-1 to TRBJ2-1; D uncertain. The CDR3 consists of 14 residues. Germline CDR1 and CDR2: MNHNS and SASEGT. Trimming cost V 2 bases and J 9 bases, with 14 bases left between them. The CDR3 region is CASSEFPGNSEQFF. CDR3 coding DNA: TGTGCCAGCAGTGAATTTCCAGGTAATAGTGAGCAGTTCTTC.

This clone has more than one count but fewer than ten. The chain links TRBV7-3 to TRBJ1-6, with D possibly matching TRBD1 (6 bases). The CDR3 totals 13 residues. The V end was cut by 5 bases, the J end by 11 bases, with 13 bases between. CDR1 and CDR2 (germline): SGHTA, FQGTGA. CDR3 DNA sequence: TGTGCCAGCAGCCGCGGGGAGGGGGCACCCCTCCACTTT. Translated: CASSRGEGAPLHF. The variable domain in full, with the rest retrieved from reference TRBV7-3 and TRBJ1-6, is GAGVSQTPSNKVTEKGKYVELRCDPISGHTALYWYRQSLGQGPEFLIYFQGTGAADDSGLPNDRFFAVRPEGSVSTLKIQRTERGDSAVYLCASSRGEGAPLHFGNGTRLTVT.

In this sample, this clone turned up once. The chain is built from TRBV4-1 and TRBJ1-3; D gene uncertain. Germline V gene lookup returns CDR1 MGHRA and CDR2 YSYEKL. The ends were cut back, 0 bases at V and 2 bases at J, with 8 bases in the middle. CDR3 size: 15 residues. The CDR3 here is CASSQDERTGNTIYF. For the CDR3, the DNA is TGCGCCAGCAGCCAAGATGAGAGAACTGGAAACACCATATATTTT.

V is TRBV4-3 and J is TRBJ2-3; the match to TRBD2 covers 7 bases. CDR1 is LGHNA and CDR2 is YSLEER in the germline V gene. J was trimmed by 3 bases and V by 0 bases; bases with no gene match: 0. The CDR3 consists of 14 residues. CDR3 loop: CASSQERETDTQYF. The CDR3 DNA follows: TGCGCCAGCAGCCAAGAGCGGGAGACAGATACGCAGTATTTT.